The 18 T cell receptor beta chains presented below share a single source sample, sequenced in a study of control samples from healthy donors and cancer patients. The repertoire was sequenced with immunoSEQ multiplex PCR; TCRdb's copy has only in-frame clones and lacks some. The sample has over 50,000 clones; 88% are singletons. Sequenced material: blood. The receptors here all came from a man aged 50-60 years in good health.

V gene TRBV28 combines with J gene TRBJ1-2, with D possibly matching TRBD1 (6 bases). Trimming removed 6 bases from V and 2 bases from J, with 10 bases in between. This CDR3 spans 13 amino acids. Germline V gene data show CDR1 as MDHEN and CDR2 as SYDVKM. The CDR3 DNA reads TGTGCCAGCAGCGCCGACAGGAACTATGGCTACACCTTC. This encodes CASSADRNYGYTF.

There are a few counts of this clone. The rearrangement joins TRBV4-2 to TRBJ1-1; weak D call: TRBD1 (5 bases). The CDR3 is 17 residues long. Trimming cost V 1 base and J 1 base, with 16 bases left between them. Germline lookup yields CDR1 LGHNA and CDR2 YNFKEQ. The CDR3 sequence: CASSQGGPGSWNTEAFF. CDR3 nucleotides: TGTGCCAGCAGCCAAGGGGGACCGGGATCTTGGAACACTGAAGCTTTCTTT.

The chain combines TRBV27 with TRBJ2-2, with D maybe TRBD1 (5 bases). V was cut by 2 bases and J by 4 bases, with 8 bases left in between. CDR3 size: 14 residues. Germline CDR1 MNHEY, CDR2 SMNVEV (reference sequence). The CDR3 spells CASSLLGATGELFF. CDR3 coding DNA: TGTGCCAGCAGTTTACTAGGGGCCACCGGGGAGCTGTTTTTT.

The gene calls are TRBV6-6 and TRBJ2-7, with no clear D. The germline V gene has CDR1 MNHNY and CDR2 SVGAGI (reference sequence). Trimming removed 6 bases at V and 3 bases at J, with 6 bases between. This CDR3 comprises 11 residues. CDR3 residues: CASSPNYEQYF. CDR3 sequence (DNA): TGTGCCAGCAGCCCGAACTACGAGCAGTACTTC.

In DNA, the CDR3 is TGTGCCAGCTCACCACCAACTAGCGGGAGTTACAATGAGCAGTTCTTC. This sequence encodes CASSPPTSGSYNEQFF. The rearrangement links TRBV18 to TRBJ2-1; 11 positions match TRBD2. The V gene's germline CDR1 is KGHSH and CDR2 LQKENI. CDR3 length: 16 amino acids. The ends lost 0 bases at V and 4 bases at J; junction bases unmatched: 2.

The V gene is TRBV18, the J gene TRBJ2-1, with 12 bases lining up with TRBD2. The CDR3 covers 17 residues. Germline loops: CDR1 KGHSH, CDR2 LQKENI. J gave up 7 bases and V 0 bases, and 7 bases lay outside the gene matches. DNA for the CDR3: TGTGCCAGCTCACCACCGCTAGCGGGAGGGGAGGGGAATGAGCAGTTCTTC. Encoded protein: CASSPPLAGGEGNEQFF.

The gene calls are TRBV5-1 and TRBJ1-5, with D tentatively TRBD1 (5 bases). The germline gives CDR1 SGHRS, CDR2 YFSETQ. Trimming left V 4 bases short and J 2 bases short, with 16 bases between. The CDR3 is 16 residues long. The CDR3 DNA follows: TGCGCCAGCAGCCCGGAGGGACGGGGCGGCAATCAGCCCCAGCATTTT. It specifies CASSPEGRGGNQPQHF.

This sequence joins TRBV30 and TRBJ2-3; TRBD2 aligns across 7 bases. V dropped 3 bases and J dropped 5; count of bases not matched to a gene: 5. Germline CDR1 GTSNPN, CDR2 SVGIG (reference sequence). The CDR3 loop spans 13 amino acids. CDR3 loop: CAWRGEGLDTQYF. CDR3 bases: TGTGCCTGGAGGGGGGAGGGATTAGATACGCAGTATTTT.

J is TRBJ2-7 and V is TRBV18, with D unresolved. The germline gives CDR1 KGHSH, CDR2 LQKENI. This CDR3 comprises 16 residues. The V end was cut by 0 bases, the J end by 1 base, with 13 bases between. The CDR3 nucleotides read TGTGCCAGCTCACCACCGATCAGAGACCGGTCCTACGAGCAGTACTTC. Its protein product is CASSPPIRDRSYEQYF.

This clone showed up just a few times. The gene calls are TRBV24-1 and TRBJ1-2; tentative D call: TRBD1 (5 bases). The CDR3 totals 12 residues. In germline, CDR1 is KGHDR, CDR2 SFDVKD. V shed 10 bases and J shed 2 bases, with 10 bases lying between them. The CDR3 region has the DNA TGTGCCACTTACGGGGCGAACTATGGCTACACCTTC. It encodes CATYGANYGYTF.

The DNA for the CDR3 is TGTGCCAGCAGCCATATCGGGGGTCCCGGGGGAGAGCAGTTCTTC. It is translated as CASSHIGGPGGEQFF. This chain joins TRBV14 and TRBJ2-1, with a possible D match to TRBD2 (6 bases). The germline V gene encodes CDR1 SGHDN and CDR2 FVKESK. Trimming left V 3 bases short and J 10 bases short, with 19 bases between. This CDR3 region has 15 residues.

This chain uses TRBV4-1 with TRBJ2-2, with D perhaps TRBD2 (6 bases). Germline CDR1 is MGHRA and CDR2 is YSYEKL. V dropped 4 bases and J dropped 3 bases, with 24 bases sitting between them. The length of the CDR3 is 19 residues. The CDR3 protein is CASSPPLVFGGRDTGELFF. The CDR3 region has the DNA TGCGCCAGCAGCCCTCCCCTGGTGTTCGGGGGTAGGGACACCGGGGAGCTGTTTTTT.

The chain is built from TRBV6-5 and TRBJ1-6; D is uncertain. Germline CDR1 is MNHEY and CDR2 is SVGAGI. The CDR3 is 15 amino acids. Trimming removed 6 bases at V and 8 bases at J, with 17 bases between. Here the CDR3 reads CASSPDGVSDSPLHF. The CDR3 DNA is TGTGCCAGCAGCCCCGACGGGGTGTCGGATTCACCCCTCCACTTT.

V is TRBV9 and J is TRBJ2-7; D not certain. The CDR3 loop spans 15 amino acids. Looked up from germline, CDR1 is SGDLS and CDR2 is YYNGEE. V gave up 1 base and J gave up 5 bases, with 16 bases separating them. CDR3 nucleotides: TGTGCCAGCAGCGTATTCGAGAAAGCCGCCCACGAGCAGTACTTC. Translated, it gives CASSVFEKAAHEQYF.

This chain uses TRBV19 with TRBJ1-5; D not certain. Germline V gene data show CDR1 as LNHDA and CDR2 as SQIVND (reference sequence). This CDR3 is built from 18 residues. The ends were cut back, 5 bases at V and 0 bases at J, with 20 bases in the middle. The CDR3 DNA is TGTGCCAGTAGTTGGGTCGTGGAAGAGGCGTATAGCAATCAGCCCCAGCATTTT. It is translated as CASSWVVEEAYSNQPQHF.

The rearrangement joins TRBV18 to TRBJ2-7, with a possible D match to TRBD1 (7 bases). Trimming cost V 1 base and J 5 bases, with 12 bases left between them. The germline V gene has CDR1 KGHSH and CDR2 LQKENI. The CDR3 contains 14 residues. The CDR3 region is CASSPLTGEDEQYF. The CDR3 region has the DNA TGTGCCAGCTCACCACTAACAGGGGAGGACGAGCAGTACTTC.

The genes are TRBV14 and TRBJ2-3; 7 bases fit TRBD2. V gave up 4 bases and J gave up 4 bases; unmatched junction bases: 14. The germline CDR1 and CDR2 sequences are SGHDN and FVKESK. The CDR3 totals 17 residues. CDR3 nucleotides: TGTGCCAGCAGCCCAACCCGGGGGGACCTCGCCTCAGATACGCAGTATTTT. It specifies CASSPTRGDLASDTQYF. Using reference TRBV14 and TRBJ2-3 for the parts outside the CDR3, the full variable domain is EAGVTQFPSHSVIEKGQTVTLRCDPISGHDNLYWYRRVMGKEIKFLLHFVKESKQDESGMPNNRFLAERTGGTYSTLKVQPAELEDSGVYFCASSPTRGDLASDTQYFGPGTRLTVL.

The CDR3 DNA follows: TGTGCCAGCAGCTTACGGACAGGTCCTAACTATGGCTACACCTTC. Protein sequence: CASSLRTGPNYGYTF. The chain uses TRBV7-6 and TRBJ1-2; TRBD1 matches at 7 bases. The CDR3 consists of 15 residues. Germline V lookup: CDR1 SGHVS, CDR2 FNYEAQ. The V and J ends lost 2 bases and 0 bases, in that order; junction bases with no gene match: 3.